Below, 16 T cell receptor beta chains from the same sample are listed, as sequenced in a study of T cells in tumors after PD-1 blockade (dated by TCRdb to about 2019). Library prep was done by the immunoSEQ multiplex PCR assay. In TCRdb, the immuneACCESS table is reduced to in-frame sequences with V and J assigned. These tables do not hold every clone; where another copy was compared, an unresolved V gene accounts for under half, and the others remain unexplained. The sample table records tens of thousands of clones; approximately 80% of these occur just once. Approximately 8.3% of the sample goes to the ten largest clones. Sequences were derived from PBMCs, sampled before anti-PD-1 therapy. The receptors come from a human donor with advanced basal cell or squamous cell carcinoma (not recorded which).

The chain is built from TRBV5-5 and TRBJ1-3, with D unresolved. Germline-derived CDR1 and CDR2 are SGHKS and YYEKEE (reference sequence). The CDR3 consists of 15 residues. The V end was cut by 0 bases, the J end by 2 bases, with 9 bases between. The CDR3 DNA sequence: TGTGCCAGCAGCTTGGCCGGCATACCTGGAAACACCATATATTTT. Translated, it gives CASSLAGIPGNTIYF.

The J gene is TRBJ1-5, the V gene TRBV7-9; possible D gene TRBD1, 5 bases. The CDR3 has 14 amino acids. The V gene's germline CDR1 is SEHNR and CDR2 FQNEAQ (reference sequence). The ends were cut back, 5 bases at V and 4 bases at J, with 12 bases in the middle. This CDR3 is CASSPNGGNQPQHF. The CDR3 DNA reads TGTGCCAGCAGCCCCAATGGGGGGAATCAGCCCCAGCATTTT.

The chain links TRBV7-9 to TRBJ1-1; D remains unclear. The CDR3 runs 13 residues. CDR1 and CDR2 from the germline V gene are SEHNR and FQNEAQ (reference sequence). V was clipped by 5 bases and J by 0 bases, with 7 bases between them. The chain's CDR3 is CASSTELNTEAFF. DNA of the CDR3: TGTGCCAGCAGCACCGAACTGAACACTGAAGCTTTCTTT. The full variable domain, with the rest looked up from reference TRBV7-9 and TRBJ1-1, is DTGVSQNPRHKITKRGQNVTFRCDPISEHNRLYWYRQTLGQGPEFLTYFQNEAQLEKSRLLSDRFSAERPKGSFSTLEIQRTEQGDSAMYLCASSTELNTEAFFGQGTRLTVV.

The genes are TRBV2 and TRBJ1-2, with TRBD1 matching over 9 bases. Trimming cost V 6 bases and J 13 bases; bases outside gene matches: 6. Germline CDR1 and CDR2: SNHLY and FYNNEI. CDR3 length equals 11 residues. The CDR3 region has the DNA TGTGCCAGCAGGCCGGGACAGGGATTCACCTTC. This sequence encodes CASRPGQGFTF.

The rearrangement links TRBV7-9 to TRBJ2-7; D gene ambiguous. The CDR3 runs 15 residues. Per germline, CDR1 SEHNR and CDR2 FQNEAQ (reference sequence). V lost 5 bases, J lost 2 bases, and 16 bases lay in between. The DNA for the CDR3 is TGTGCCAGCAGCCCTAGTGCCGGGTTGACCTACGAGCAGTACTTC. Translating it yields CASSPSAGLTYEQYF. The whole variable domain, filled in from reference TRBV7-9 and TRBJ2-7, reads DTGVSQNPRHKITKRGQNVTFRCDPISEHNRLYWYRQTLGQGPEFLTYFQNEAQLEKSRLLSDRFSAERPKGSFSTLEIQRTEQGDSAMYLCASSPSAGLTYEQYFGPGTRLTVT.

This clone turned up a few times. This sequence joins TRBV12-3 or TRBV12-4 and TRBJ2-5; a possible D gene is TRBD2 (5 bases). Trimming left V 7 bases short and J 4 bases short, with 13 bases between. This CDR3 region has 13 residues. The CDR3 is CASTPPEGETQYF. CDR3 nucleotides: TGTGCCAGCACCCCCCCAGAGGGAGAGACCCAGTACTTC.

This rearrangement joins TRBV19 to TRBJ1-2; D gene ambiguous. From germline, CDR1 is LNHDA and CDR2 SQIVND (reference sequence). V lost 3 bases and J 7 bases, leaving 15 bases between the germline ends. The length of the CDR3 is 14 residues. CDR3 coding DNA: TGTGCCAGTAGTATCGGACGGTCCCTGGGTGGCTACACCTTC. As protein: CASSIGRSLGGYTF.

The chain recombines TRBV5-1 with TRBJ2-2; TRBD1 matches 10 bases. CDR1 SGHRS and CDR2 YFSETQ come from the germline V gene. V dropped 4 bases and J dropped 3; count of bases not matched to a gene: 3. The CDR3 loop spans 15 amino acids. CDR3 region: CASSPGQGDTGELFF. The CDR3 nucleotides read TGCGCCAGCAGCCCCGGACAGGGGGACACCGGGGAGCTGTTTTTT.

This clone was observed once. This chain connects TRBV5-3 to TRBJ1-4; 10 bases are a match to TRBD1. TRBV5-3 is an ORF; its function is uncertain. Trimming removed 1 base from V and 0 bases from J; junction bases left unmatched: 12. The CDR3 covers 20 residues. CDR3 DNA: TGTGCCAGAAGCTTGCCCGATTTCGACAGGGGGCCCTCAACTAATGAAAAACTGTTTTTT. Its translation is CARSLPDFDRGPSTNEKLFF.

This rearrangement joins TRBV13 to TRBJ2-1, with 12 nucleotides matching TRBD2. The CDR3 runs to 16 residues. Germline V CDR1 and CDR2: PRHDT, FYEKMQ (reference sequence). With V trimmed by 5 bases and J by 2 bases, 4 bases remained unmatched. The CDR3: CASSRRLAGAYNEQFF. The CDR3 DNA reads as TGTGCCAGCAGCCGACGACTAGCGGGGGCCTACAATGAGCAGTTCTTC.

CDR3 loop: CASSLRVSGSTDTQYF. CDR3 nucleotides: TGTGCCAGCAGCTTAAGAGTTAGCGGGAGCACAGATACGCAGTATTTT. The chain is built from TRBV7-8 and TRBJ2-3; 7 bases map to TRBD2. The CDR3 has 16 residues. J gave up 0 bases and V 2 bases, and 5 bases lay outside the gene matches. Germline CDR1 SGHVS, CDR2 FQNEAQ. Variable domain in full (rest from reference TRBV7-8 and TRBJ2-3): GAGVSQSPRYKVAKRGQDVALRCDPISGHVSLFWYQQALGQGPEFLTYFQNEAQLDKSGLPSDRFFAERPEGSVSTLKIQRTQQEDSAVYLCASSLRVSGSTDTQYFGPGTRLTVL.

The genes are TRBV6-5 and TRBJ1-5; D is unclear. Germline V gene data show CDR1 as MNHEY and CDR2 as SVGAGI. The CDR3 is 14 amino acids. V was clipped by 7 bases and J by 2 bases, with 12 bases between them. DNA for the CDR3: TGTGCCAGCATCGTGACTCTCGGCAATCAGCCCCAGCATTTT. This sequence encodes CASIVTLGNQPQHF.

The gene calls are TRBV7-9 and TRBJ1-1; 7 bases align to TRBD1. The germline V gene has CDR1 SEHNR and CDR2 FQNEAQ (reference sequence). CDR3 length: 15 amino acids. The J segment lost 4 bases and the V segment lost 0 bases, leaving 5 bases of the junction unmatched. CDR3 protein: CASSLALDRVTEAFF. The DNA for the CDR3 is TGTGCCAGCAGCTTAGCCCTAGACAGGGTCACTGAAGCTTTCTTT.

The rearrangement uses TRBV6-5 and TRBJ2-3; D is unclear. Germline V CDR1 and CDR2: MNHEY, SVGAGI. Between the trimmed V and J ends, which lost 7 bases and 3 bases, there was a span of 17 bases. The CDR3 consists of 15 residues. The CDR3 sequence: CASKRWASGTDTQYF. The DNA for the CDR3 is TGTGCCAGCAAGCGTTGGGCTTCCGGTACAGATACGCAGTATTTT.

This clone was detected only a few times. The gene calls are TRBV10-3 and TRBJ2-3; D possibly corresponds to TRBD2 (6 bases). Germline V gene lookup returns CDR1 ENHRY and CDR2 SYGVKD. The CDR3 is 18 residues long. V shed 0 bases and J shed 4 bases, with 20 bases lying between them. The CDR3 coding sequence is TGTGCCATCAGTGAGTCGATGGGGACTCCCGGGATTGCAGATACGCAGTATTTT. Its protein product is CAISESMGTPGIADTQYF.

This chain links TRBV6-5 with TRBJ1-3; D is unclear. The length of the CDR3 is 14 residues. The V gene's germline CDR1 is MNHEY and CDR2 SVGAGI. V was trimmed by 10 bases and J by 0 bases, leaving 13 bases between them. The CDR3 sequence: CATGRIGSGNTIYF. In nucleotides, the CDR3 is TGTGCCACCGGACGGATTGGCTCTGGAAACACCATATATTTT.